This TCR beta chain was recovered during a study of spatial heterogeneity in lung cancer (dated by TCRdb to about 2019). About the full investigation: Beta-chain transcripts were consistently detected in greater numbers than alpha-chain transcripts, which likely reflected higher beta-chain transcript abundance. Nonsynonymous mutation counts, determined by whole-exome sequencing of tumor tissue, were related to TCR repertoire features. In the raw uncorrected reads, each unique combination of TCR and UMI appeared more than ten times on average. In non-small cell lung cancer, the study made a quantitative comparison of TCR alpha and beta repertoires among multiple tumor regions, matched nontumor lung and blood. Both alpha and beta chains were TCR-sequenced in approximately 200 tumor regions, approximately 68 matched nontumor lung samples and roughly 54 PBMC samples obtained at surgery.

Points the paper makes about the study in general: Ubiquitous expanded tumor TCRs were detected in blood more often at tumor resection than at routine follow-up. Additional single-cell paired TCR alpha and beta sequencing was considered necessary to confirm, at a functional level, the hypothesis that regional TCRs recognize regional mutations.

Per the germline V gene, SNHLY is the CDR1 and FYNNEI is the CDR2. From its cysteine to its phenylalanine, the CDR3 spans 14 amino acids. The retained sequence is limited to the CDR3, 42 bases, with the frame set at the first base. V lost 3 bases and J lost 4 bases; the stretch between them is 13 bases long. The time point label, read with the paper, signifies: sample taken at primary tumor resection. Samples were obtained from approximately 72 patients with early-stage, untreated non-small cell lung cancer from the lung TRACERx cohort. Whole RNA extracted from tumor and nontumor lung tissue, or from cryopreserved PBMC samples, was used for TCR sequencing without cell sorting. Patients were selected for TCR sequencing only if sufficient RNA was available from at least two tumor regions. This clonotype turned up a few times. Its recognized antigen is unknown. The sample holds no much larger clone one base away, and base qualities are not on file.

The library relied on 5' RACE. Sequencing was carried out with a NextSeq 500. To allow correction of PCR and sequencing errors, the TCR library protocol tagged every TCR cDNA molecule with a unique molecular identifier. Regarding the original processing steps: TCR identification, UMI-based error correction and CDR3 extraction were performed with Decombinator tools. Expanded TCRs were defined as those above a frequency of 2 per 1,000, corresponding to the top 1% of the tumor frequency distribution. Renyi diversity was calculated using the R vegan package after each repertoire was subsampled 100 times to 5,000 TCRs. CDR3 similarity networks were constructed using string-kernel similarity of amino acid triplets, with links drawn between CDR3s whose pairwise similarity was above 0.82. In-frame beta chains were kept once TCRdb had trimmed the public reads at Q25 with fastp and called clones with MiXCR. Each entry is one CDR3 protein sequence, shown with its most common DNA and genes. The V and J calls were determined by TCRdb, not by the authors. A total of tens of thousands of distinct CDR3 sequences appear in this sample, around 15% of them only once. 50% to 65% of the sample comes from the top ten.

Sequences were derived from PBMCs, sampled at surgery. The chain uses TRBV2 and TRBJ2-7; too little of a D gene remains to name it. The receptor comes from a male donor with early-stage non-small cell lung cancer. The CDR3 protein is CASSERRLSYEQYF. The nucleotide sequence is TGTGCCAGCAGTGAGCGCAGACTCTCTTACGAGCAGTACTTC.